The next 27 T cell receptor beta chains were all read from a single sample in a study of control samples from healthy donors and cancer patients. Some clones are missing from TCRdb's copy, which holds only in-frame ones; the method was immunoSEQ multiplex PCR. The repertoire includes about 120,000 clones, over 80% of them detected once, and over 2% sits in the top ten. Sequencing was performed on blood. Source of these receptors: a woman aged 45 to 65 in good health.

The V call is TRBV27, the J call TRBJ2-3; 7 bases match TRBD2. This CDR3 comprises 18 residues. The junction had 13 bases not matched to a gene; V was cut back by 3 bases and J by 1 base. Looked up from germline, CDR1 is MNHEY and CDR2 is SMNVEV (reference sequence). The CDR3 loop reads CASSFGGSQRWGTDTQYF. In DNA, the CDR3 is TGTGCCAGCAGTTTCGGGGGGTCCCAAAGGTGGGGCACAGATACGCAGTATTTT.

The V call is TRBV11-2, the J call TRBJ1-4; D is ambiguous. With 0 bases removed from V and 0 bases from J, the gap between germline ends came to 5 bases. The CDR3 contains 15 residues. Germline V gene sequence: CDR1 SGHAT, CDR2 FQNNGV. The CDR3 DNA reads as TGTGCCAGCAGCTTAGACGGTGCAACTAATGAAAAACTGTTTTTT. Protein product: CASSLDGATNEKLFF.

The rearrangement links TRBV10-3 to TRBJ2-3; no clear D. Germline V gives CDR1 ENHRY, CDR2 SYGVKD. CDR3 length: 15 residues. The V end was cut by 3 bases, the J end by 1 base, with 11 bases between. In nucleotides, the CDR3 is TGTGCCATCAGTGAAGTTTTTCCCCGCACAGATACGCAGTATTTT. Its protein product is CAISEVFPRTDTQYF.

The CDR3 sequence is CASSPTGSGNTIYF. The DNA of the CDR3 is TGTGCCAGCAGCCCGACAGGGTCTGGAAACACCATATATTTT. The chain has TRBV3-1 (or the pseudogene TRBV3-2) and TRBJ1-3; the match to TRBD1 covers 7 bases. V lost 4 bases, J lost 1 base, and 1 base stayed unmatched. The CDR3 contains 14 residues. Germline V CDR1 and CDR2: LGHDT, YNNKEL (reference sequence).

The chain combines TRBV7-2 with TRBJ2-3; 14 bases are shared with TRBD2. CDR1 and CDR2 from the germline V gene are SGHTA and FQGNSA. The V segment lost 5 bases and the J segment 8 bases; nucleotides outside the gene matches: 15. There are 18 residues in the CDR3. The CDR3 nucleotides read TGTGCCAGCAGCCAAAGAGGGACTAGCGGGGGACGTTCACTTACGCAGTATTTT. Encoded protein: CASSQRGTSGGRSLTQYF.

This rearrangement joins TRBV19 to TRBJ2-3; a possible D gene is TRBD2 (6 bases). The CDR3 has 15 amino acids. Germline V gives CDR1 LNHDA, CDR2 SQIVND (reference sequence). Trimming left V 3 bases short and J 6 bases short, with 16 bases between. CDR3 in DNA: TGTGCCAGTAGTATGGGGGGACTCGCTAGGGATACGCAGTATTTT. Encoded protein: CASSMGGLARDTQYF.

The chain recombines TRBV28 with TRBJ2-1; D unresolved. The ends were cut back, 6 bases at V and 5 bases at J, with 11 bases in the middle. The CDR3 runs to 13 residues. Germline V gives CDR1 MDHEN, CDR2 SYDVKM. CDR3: CASSFPVNNEQFF. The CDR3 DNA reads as TGTGCCAGCAGCTTCCCCGTTAACAATGAGCAGTTCTTC.

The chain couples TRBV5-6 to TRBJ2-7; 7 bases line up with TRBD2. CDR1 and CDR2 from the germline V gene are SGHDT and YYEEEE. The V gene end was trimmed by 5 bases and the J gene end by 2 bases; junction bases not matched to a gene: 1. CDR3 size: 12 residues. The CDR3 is CASRGGAYEQYF. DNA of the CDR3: TGTGCCAGCAGGGGGGGGGCCTACGAGCAGTACTTC.

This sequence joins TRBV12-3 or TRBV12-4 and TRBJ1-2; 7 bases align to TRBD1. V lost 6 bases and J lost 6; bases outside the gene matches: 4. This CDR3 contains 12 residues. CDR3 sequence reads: CASRRGQDGYTF. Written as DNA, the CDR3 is TGTGCCAGCAGGAGAGGACAGGATGGCTACACCTTC.

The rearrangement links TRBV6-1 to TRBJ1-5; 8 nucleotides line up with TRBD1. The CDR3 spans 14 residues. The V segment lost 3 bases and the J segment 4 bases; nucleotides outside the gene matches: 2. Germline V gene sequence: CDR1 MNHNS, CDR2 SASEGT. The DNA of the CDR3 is TGTGCCAGCAGTGATTGGACAGGGAATCAGCCCCAGCATTTT. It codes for CASSDWTGNQPQHF.

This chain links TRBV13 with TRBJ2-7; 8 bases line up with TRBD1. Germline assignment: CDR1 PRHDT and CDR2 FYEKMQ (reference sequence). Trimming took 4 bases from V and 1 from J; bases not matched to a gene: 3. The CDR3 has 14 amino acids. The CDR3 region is CASSSGTGSYEQYF. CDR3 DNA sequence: TGTGCCAGCAGCTCCGGGACAGGATCCTACGAGCAGTACTTC.

The CDR3 loop is CASSLLTGASTEAFF. The CDR3, as DNA: TGTGCCAGCAGTCTGTTGACAGGGGCGAGCACTGAAGCTTTCTTT. The chain carries TRBV28 and TRBJ1-1, with 8 bases identical to TRBD1. Germline assignment: CDR1 MDHEN and CDR2 SYDVKM. With 5 bases clipped from V and 4 bases from J, the junction kept 9 bases outside the gene matches. This CDR3 has 15 amino acids.

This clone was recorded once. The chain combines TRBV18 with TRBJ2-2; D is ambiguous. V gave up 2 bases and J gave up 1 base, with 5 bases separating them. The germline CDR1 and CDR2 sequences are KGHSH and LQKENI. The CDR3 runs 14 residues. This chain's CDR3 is CASSPSKNTGELFF. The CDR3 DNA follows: TGTGCCAGCTCACCATCAAAGAACACCGGGGAGCTGTTTTTT.

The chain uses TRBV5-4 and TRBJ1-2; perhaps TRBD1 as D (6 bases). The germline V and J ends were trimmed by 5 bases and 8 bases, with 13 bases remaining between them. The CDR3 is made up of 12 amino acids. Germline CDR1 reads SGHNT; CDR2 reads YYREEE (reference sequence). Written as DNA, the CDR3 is TGTGCCAGCAGAGGGGGGGATGAAGGCTACACCTTC. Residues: CASRGGDEGYTF.

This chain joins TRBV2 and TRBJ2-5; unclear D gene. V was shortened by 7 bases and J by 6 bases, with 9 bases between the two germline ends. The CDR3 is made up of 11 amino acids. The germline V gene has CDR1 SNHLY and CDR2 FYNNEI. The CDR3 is CASISEKTQYF. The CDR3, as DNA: TGTGCCAGCATAAGTGAAAAGACCCAGTACTTC.

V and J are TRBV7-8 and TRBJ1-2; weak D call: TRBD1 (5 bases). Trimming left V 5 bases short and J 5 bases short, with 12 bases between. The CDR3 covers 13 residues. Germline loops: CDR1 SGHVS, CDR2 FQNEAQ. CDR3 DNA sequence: TGTGCCAGCAGCATCGGGACTGAGTATGGCTACACCTTC. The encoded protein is CASSIGTEYGYTF.

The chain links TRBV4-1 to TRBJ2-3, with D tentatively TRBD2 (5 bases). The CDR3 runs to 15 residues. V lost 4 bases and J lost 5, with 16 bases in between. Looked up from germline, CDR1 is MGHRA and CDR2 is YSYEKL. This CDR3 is CASSLREAEEDTQYF. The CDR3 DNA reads TGCGCCAGCAGCCTCCGCGAAGCGGAGGAAGATACGCAGTATTTT.

CDR3 sequence (DNA): TGTGCCAGCACCAGCAGCAATCAGCCCCAGCATTTT. As protein: CASTSSNQPQHF. J is TRBJ1-5 and V is TRBV7-9; D unclear. CDR1 and CDR2 from the germline V gene are SEHNR and FQNEAQ (reference sequence). CDR3 length: 12 residues. The germline V and J ends were trimmed by 7 bases and 1 base, with 5 bases remaining between them.

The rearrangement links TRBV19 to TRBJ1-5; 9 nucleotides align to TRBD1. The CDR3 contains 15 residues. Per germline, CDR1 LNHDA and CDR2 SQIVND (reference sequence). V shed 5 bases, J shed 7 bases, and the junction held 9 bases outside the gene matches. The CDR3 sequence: CASSRRDRESQPQHF. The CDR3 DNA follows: TGTGCCAGTAGTCGCCGGGACAGGGAGAGCCAGCCCCAGCATTTT.

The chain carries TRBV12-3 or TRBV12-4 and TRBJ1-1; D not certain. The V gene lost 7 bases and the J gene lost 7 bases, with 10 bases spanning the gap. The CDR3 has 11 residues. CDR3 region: CASTQAGEAFF. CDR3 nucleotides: TGTGCCAGCACCCAGGCGGGTGAAGCTTTCTTT.

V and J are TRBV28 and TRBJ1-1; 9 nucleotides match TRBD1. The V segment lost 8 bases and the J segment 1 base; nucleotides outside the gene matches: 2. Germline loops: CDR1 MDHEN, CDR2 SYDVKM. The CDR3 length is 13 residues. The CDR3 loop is CASWTGENTEAFF. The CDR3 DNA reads TGTGCCAGCTGGACAGGGGAGAACACTGAAGCTTTCTTT.

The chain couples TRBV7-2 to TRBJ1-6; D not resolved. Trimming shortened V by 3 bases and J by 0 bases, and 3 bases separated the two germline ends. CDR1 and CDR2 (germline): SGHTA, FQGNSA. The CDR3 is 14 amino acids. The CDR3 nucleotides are TGTGCCAGCAGCTTGACCTCCTATAATTCACCCCTCCACTTT. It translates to CASSLTSYNSPLHF. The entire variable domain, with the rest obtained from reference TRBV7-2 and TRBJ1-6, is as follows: GAGVSQSPSNKVTEKGKDVELRCDPISGHTALYWYRQSLGQGLEFLIYFQGNSAPDKSGLPSDRFSAERTGGSVSTLTIQRTQQEDSAVYLCASSLTSYNSPLHFGNGTRLTVT.

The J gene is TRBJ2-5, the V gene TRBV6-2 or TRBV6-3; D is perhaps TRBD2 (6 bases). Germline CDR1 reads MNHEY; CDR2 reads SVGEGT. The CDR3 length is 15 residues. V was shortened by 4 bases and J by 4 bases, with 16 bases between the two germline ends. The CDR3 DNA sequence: TGTGCCAGCAGTTCTATCCTTCGGGACTCAGAGACCCAGTACTTC. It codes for CASSSILRDSETQYF.

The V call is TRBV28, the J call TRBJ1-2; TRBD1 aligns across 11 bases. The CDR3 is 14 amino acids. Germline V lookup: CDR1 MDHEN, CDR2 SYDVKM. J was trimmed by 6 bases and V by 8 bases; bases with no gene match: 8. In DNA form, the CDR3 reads TGTGCCAGCTGGGGGGACAGGGGGACGAATGGCTACACCTTC. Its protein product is CASWGDRGTNGYTF.

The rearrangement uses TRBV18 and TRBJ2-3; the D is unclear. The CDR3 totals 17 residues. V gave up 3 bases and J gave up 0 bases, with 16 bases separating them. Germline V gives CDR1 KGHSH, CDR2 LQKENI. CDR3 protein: CASSPVSLLLSTDTQYF. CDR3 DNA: TGTGCCAGCTCACCTGTGTCCCTGCTCCTAAGCACAGATACGCAGTATTTT.

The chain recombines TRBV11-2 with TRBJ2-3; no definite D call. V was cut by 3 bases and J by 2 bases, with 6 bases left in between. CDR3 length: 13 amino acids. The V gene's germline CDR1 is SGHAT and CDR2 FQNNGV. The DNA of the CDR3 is TGTGCCAGCAGCTTCCCTGACACAGATACGCAGTATTTT. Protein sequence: CASSFPDTDTQYF.

This CDR3 reads CATSRDRTGATEAFF. CDR3 DNA: TGTGCCACCAGCAGAGACCGGACAGGGGCCACTGAAGCTTTCTTT. This chain connects TRBV15 to TRBJ1-1; 9 bases fit TRBD1. The CDR3 has 15 residues. V gave up 0 bases and J gave up 4 bases; unmatched junction bases: 3. CDR1 LNHNV and CDR2 YYDKDF come from the germline V gene (reference sequence). Together with reference TRBV15 and TRBJ1-1, the CDR3 gives the full variable domain: DAMVIQNPRYQVTQFGKPVTLSCSQTLNHNVMYWYQQKSSQAPKLLFHYYDKDFNNEADTPDNFQSRRPNTSFCFLDIRSPGLGDTAMYLCATSRDRTGATEAFFGQGTRLTVV.